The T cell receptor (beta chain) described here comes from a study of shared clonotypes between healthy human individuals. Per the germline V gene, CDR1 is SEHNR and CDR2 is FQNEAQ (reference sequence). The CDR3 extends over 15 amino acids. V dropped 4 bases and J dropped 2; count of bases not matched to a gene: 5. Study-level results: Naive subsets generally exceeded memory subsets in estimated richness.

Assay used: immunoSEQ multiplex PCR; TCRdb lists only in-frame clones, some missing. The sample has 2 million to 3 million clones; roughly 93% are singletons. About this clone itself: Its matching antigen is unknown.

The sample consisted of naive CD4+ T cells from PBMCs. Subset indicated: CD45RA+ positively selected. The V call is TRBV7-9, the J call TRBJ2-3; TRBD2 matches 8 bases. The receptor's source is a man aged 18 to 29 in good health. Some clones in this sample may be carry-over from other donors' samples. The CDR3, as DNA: TGTGCCAGCAGCTGGGGACTAGTGGCCACAGATACGCAGTATTTT. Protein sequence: CASSWGLVATDTQYF. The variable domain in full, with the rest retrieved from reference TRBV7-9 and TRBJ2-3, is DTGVSQNPRHKITKRGQNVTFRCDPISEHNRLYWYRQTLGQGPEFLTYFQNEAQLEKSRLLSDRFSAERPKGSFSTLEIQRTEQGDSAMYLCASSWGLVATDTQYFGPGTRLTVL.